A selection of T cell receptor beta chains follows, all from one sample in a study of blood T cells in healthy people across ages. TCRdb fed the 5' RACE reads into MiXCR, producing one record per CDR3 protein. The table records about 780,000 distinct CDR3 sequences, roughly 26% of them present only once. The sample was also linked to a second study, of T cells of mothers and their children.

Source material: blood. These receptors came from a boy younger than 18 in good health. The CDR3 runs from the conserved cysteine through the conserved F or W. Each record gives: J gene, V gene, D gene, clone size, CDR3 length, CDR3 DNA, CDR3 protein. D genes are given only for firm matches. The size entry is marked missing in some rows and otherwise reads once, few, many or a size class.

>TRBJ2-5|TRBV5-1|.|many|14
TGCGCCAGCAGCTTTAATGGGGCGGGAGAGACCCAGTACTTC
CASSFNGAGETQYF
>TRBJ2-3|TRBV5-5|.|.|13
TGTGCCAGCAGTCCGGACTACGGGGATACGCAGTATTTT
CASSPDYGDTQYF
>TRBJ1-3|TRBV20-1|TRBD1|few|16
TGCAGTGCTAGGGAACCCCCCGGGACAGGGGGAAACACCATATATTTT
CSAREPPGTGGNTIYF
>TRBJ2-2|TRBV20-1|.|few|13
TGCAGTGCTGAGGGAGTCGCCCCTGGGGAGCTGTTTTTT
CSAEGVAPGELFF
>TRBJ2-3|TRBV9|.|.|14
TGTGCCAGCAGCGTAGCCCCAAGCACAGATAGGCAGTATTTT
CASSVAPSTDRQYF
>TRBJ1-3|TRBV24-1|.|few|14
TGTGCCACCAGTGATCCTGGCTCTGGAAACACCATATATTTT
CATSDPGSGNTIYF
>TRBJ2-5|TRBV21-1|.|few|15
TGTGCCAGCAGCCTCCCTAAACAGGGGTTAGAGACCCAGTACTTC
CASSLPKQGLETQYF
>TRBJ2-5|TRBV11-2|.|.|12
TGTGCCAGCAGCTTGGTCCCCGGGACCCAGTACTTC
CASSLVPGTQYF
>TRBJ1-5|TRBV20-1|TRBD1|.|16
TGCAGTGCTAGAGAGTCCTACAGGGGGCCCAATCAGCCCCAGCATTTT
CSARESYRGPNQPQHF
>TRBJ2-5|TRBV21-1|.|.|11
TGTGCCAGCAGCCCCCTTCCGAAGCAGTACTTC
CASSPLPKQYF
>TRBJ1-6|TRBV9|.|few|12
TGTGCCAGCAGCGTTGTTGGTTCACCCCTCCACTTT
CASSVVGSPLHF
>TRBJ2-7|TRBV2|TRBD1|.|16
TGCGCCAGCAGTGAACAGTTTGGGACAGGGGGCTACGAGCAGTACTTC
CASSEQFGTGGYEQYF
>TRBJ2-5|TRBV29-1|TRBD2|few|14
TGCAGCGTTGGGCGAGCGGGGGGTACGGAGACCCAGTACTTC
CSVGRAGGTETQYF
>TRBJ2-7|TRBV13|TRBD1|.|14
TGTGCCAGCAGCTTAGTCGTGACAGGGGACGAGCAGTACTTC
CASSLVVTGDEQYF
>TRBJ1-4|TRBV20-1|.|few|15
TGCAGTGCTAGGTCGGGCGTTGCAACTAATGAAAAACTGTTTTTT
CSARSGVATNEKLFF
>TRBJ1-4|TRBV7-6|TRBD1|.|16
TGTGCCAGCAGCTTAGGAGGGGGCGGAACTAATGAAAAACTGTTTTTT
CASSLGGGGTNEKLFF
>TRBJ2-7|TRBV4-1|.|.|14
TGCGCCAGCAGCCAAACCTCGAACCGGGGCGAGCAGTACTTC
CASSQTSNRGEQYF
>TRBJ2-1|TRBV28|TRBD2|.|16
TGTGCCAGCAGTCGCGCTCCACTAGCGGGGGCTTCGGAGCAGTTCTTC
CASSRAPLAGASEQFF
>TRBJ2-5|TRBV29-1|TRBD1|.|12
TGCAGCGCCTACAGGGGGTTAGAGACCCAGTACTTC
CSAYRGLETQYF
>TRBJ1-2|TRBV2|.|few|12
TGTGCCAGCAGTGCTAGGGATTATGGCTACACCTTC
CASSARDYGYTF
>TRBJ2-5|TRBV5-1|.|.|16
TGCGCCAGCAGCTTGGATGTCACAGGCTTCCAAGAGACCCAGTACTTC
CASSLDVTGFQETQYF
>TRBJ2-5|TRBV19|TRBD2|.|16
TGTGCCAGTAGTACCGGGACTAGCGGGAACCAAGAGACCCAGTACTTC
CASSTGTSGNQETQYF
>TRBJ2-6|TRBV2|.|few|12
TGTGCCAGCAGCCCTTGGGCCAACGTCCTGACTTTC
CASSPWANVLTF
>TRBJ1-4|TRBV20-1|.|few|17
TGCAGTGCTAGTTTGGGAGGGTGGCGGTCGACTAATGAAAAACTGTTTTTT
CSASLGGWRSTNEKLFF
>TRBJ2-5|TRBV15|.|few|14
TGTGCCACCAGAAGGACAGTGCCGGAAGAGACCCAGTACTTC
CATRRTVPEETQYF
>TRBJ2-1|TRBV6-2/TRBV6-3|TRBD1|.|17
TGTGCCAGCAGTTCACACCTACAGGGGGCTTTGGGAAATGAGCAGTTCTTC
CASSSHLQGALGNEQFF
>TRBJ2-4|TRBV21-1|.|.|16
TGTGCCAGCAGCAAAGATGAGAATTTGGCCAAAAACATTCAGTACTTC
CASSKDENLAKNIQYF
>TRBJ2-7|TRBV6-5|TRBD1|.|17
TGTGCCAGCAGTTACTCGAAGGGACAGGGAGCGGCCTACGAGCAGTACTTC
CASSYSKGQGAAYEQYF
>TRBJ2-1|TRBV2|TRBD2|few|15
TGTGCCAGCAGTGGGAGCGGGGGGGCGTTAAATGAGCAGTTCTTC
CASSGSGGALNEQFF
>TRBJ2-7|TRBV27|.|few|15
TGTGCCAGCAGTTCTAGGGGATCGGGCTCCTACGAGCAGTACTTC
CASSSRGSGSYEQYF
>TRBJ1-2|TRBV15|.|.|17
TGTGCCACCAGCAGAGTTCTCTCCATGGGGAGCAACTATGGCTACACCTTC
CATSRVLSMGSNYGYTF
>TRBJ2-1|TRBV2|TRBD1|.|16
TGTGCCAGCAGTGAAACCTCGGACAGGCGGAACAATGAGCAGTTCTTC
CASSETSDRRNNEQFF